What follows are 14 T cell receptor beta chains derived from one specimen sequenced in a study of control samples from healthy donors and cancer patients. Sequenced by immunoSEQ multiplex PCR; TCRdb stores in-frame clones only, minus some. The profile shows fewer than 200,000 clones, 90% of them singletons. Sequences were obtained from blood. The source of these receptors is a woman aged 45-60 years in good health.

Comment on this clone: Different DNA sequences within this sample yield the same CDR3. V is TRBV28 and J is TRBJ2-5; D might be TRBD2 (5 bases). Germline loops: CDR1 MDHEN, CDR2 SYDVKM. Trimming took 5 bases from V and 5 from J, leaving 9 bases between them. The CDR3 has 12 amino acids. The CDR3 sequence is CASSEGRETQYF. The CDR3 DNA follows: TGTGCCAGCAGTGAGGGCCGGGAGACCCAGTACTTC.

On this clone itself: Other nucleotide sequences from this sample produce the same CDR3. This chain uses TRBV24-1 with TRBJ1-2; no clear D gene. Germline CDR1 is KGHDR and CDR2 is SFDVKD. The CDR3 is 11 residues long. V lost 3 bases, J lost 5 bases, and 3 bases lay in between. The CDR3 DNA follows: TGTGCCACCAGTGATCTTTATGGCTACACCTTC. Its translation is CATSDLYGYTF.

This sequence joins TRBV30 and TRBJ2-7; D might be TRBD1 or TRBD2, each matching 6 bases. This CDR3 has 13 residues. Germline values: CDR1 GTSNPN, CDR2 SVGIG (reference sequence). The ends were cut back, 8 bases at V and 9 bases at J, with 23 bases in the middle. The CDR3 nucleotides read TGTGCCGGGGTAGCTACGGGGGCCCTTTGGCAGTACTTC. It yields the protein CAGVATGALWQYF.

CDR3 protein: CASSASKNTEAFF. CDR3 sequence (DNA): TGTGCCAGCTCGGCCAGCAAGAACACTGAAGCTTTCTTT. The chain combines TRBV18 with TRBJ1-1; the D is unclear. The CDR3 loop spans 13 amino acids. CDR1 and CDR2 from the germline V gene are KGHSH and LQKENI. Between the trimmed V and J ends, which lost 6 bases and 1 base, there was a span of 9 bases. Filled out from reference TRBV18 and TRBJ1-1, the complete variable domain reads NAGVMQNPRHLVRRRGQEARLRCSPMKGHSHVYWYRQLPEEGLKFMVYLQKENIIDESGMPKERFSAEFPKEGPSILRIQQVVRGDSAAYFCASSASKNTEAFFGQGTRLTVV.

The chain links TRBV6-5 to TRBJ1-5, with D perhaps TRBD1 (6 bases). The CDR3 sequence is 15 residues long. Deletions cut 6 bases from V and 6 bases from J, with 18 bases between. CDR1 and CDR2 from the germline V gene are MNHEY and SVGAGI. The CDR3 nucleotides read TGTGCCAGCAGCGCAACAGGGTATGTCGGTCAGCCCCAGCATTTT. It codes for CASSATGYVGQPQHF.

The chain links TRBV30 to TRBJ1-4; TRBD1 matches 8 bases. Germline V CDR1 and CDR2: GTSNPN, SVGIG (reference sequence). This CDR3 region has 17 residues. J lost 10 bases, V lost 4 bases, and 20 bases had no gene match. The CDR3 region has the DNA TGTGCCTGGACTGGCGGACAGGGAAGTTGGAGCGAAGGAAAACTGTTTTTT. Translated, it gives CAWTGGQGSWSEGKLFF.

This clone was observed a single time. J is TRBJ2-5 and V is TRBV5-4; D is tentatively TRBD1 or TRBD2 (6 bases each). Trimming pared 0 bases from V and 3 bases from J, leaving 15 bases between. Germline CDR1 SGHNT, CDR2 YYREEE (reference sequence). The CDR3 has 16 amino acids. CDR3 in amino acids: CASSLGGAGAEETQYF. DNA for the CDR3: TGTGCCAGCAGCTTGGGGGGGGCAGGTGCGGAAGAGACCCAGTACTTC. Complete variable domain (other parts from reference TRBV5-4 and TRBJ2-5): ETGVTQSPTHLIKTRGQQVTLRCSSQSGHNTVSWYQQALGQGPQFIFQYYREEENGRGNFPPRFSGLQFPNYSSELNVNALELDDSALYLCASSLGGAGAEETQYFGPGTRLLVL.

The table lists this clone with a few counts. V usage is TRBV9 and J usage is TRBJ2-7, with TRBD1 matching over 8 bases. Germline values: CDR1 SGDLS, CDR2 YYNGEE. The V and J ends lost 1 base and 6 bases, in that order; junction bases with no gene match: 3. The CDR3 is 13 amino acids. CDR3 amino acids: CASSVSGGIEQYF. The CDR3 nucleotides read TGTGCCAGCAGCGTATCAGGGGGCATCGAGCAGTACTTC.

This sequence joins TRBV19 and TRBJ1-1; D is uncertain. The CDR3 spans 14 residues. V was shortened by 3 bases and J by 1 base, with 9 bases between the two germline ends. Per the germline V gene, CDR1 is LNHDA and CDR2 is SQIVND (reference sequence). The CDR3 spells CASSMKFSNTEAFF. The DNA for the CDR3 is TGTGCCAGTAGTATGAAGTTCTCGAACACTGAAGCTTTCTTT.

The chain carries TRBV6-5 and TRBJ1-2, with 7 bases matching TRBD1. This CDR3 contains 13 residues. V dropped 5 bases and J dropped 4; count of bases not matched to a gene: 4. Germline V gene lookup returns CDR1 MNHEY and CDR2 SVGAGI. DNA for the CDR3: TGTGCCAGCAGTCCAGGACAGGCCTATGGCTACACCTTC. This gives the protein CASSPGQAYGYTF.

This clone was detected once. The rearrangement joins TRBV28 to TRBJ1-5; tentatively, D is TRBD1 (6 bases). CDR1 is MDHEN and CDR2 is SYDVKM in the germline V gene. The CDR3 has 12 amino acids. Trimming cost V 5 bases and J 6 bases, with 8 bases left between them. The CDR3 loop is CASSGGGQPQHF. The CDR3 nucleotides are TGTGCCAGCAGTGGGGGCGGTCAGCCCCAGCATTTT.

The J gene is TRBJ2-7, the V gene TRBV5-4; possibly TRBD1 or TRBD2 for D (7 bases each). Germline values: CDR1 SGHNT, CDR2 YYREEE (reference sequence). The CDR3 extends over 14 amino acids. V lost 3 bases and J lost 0, with 10 bases in between. The DNA for the CDR3 is TGTGCCAGCAGCTCCAGGGGGGGCTCCTACGAGCAGTACTTC. Amino acids: CASSSRGGSYEQYF. Combining the CDR3 with reference TRBV5-4 and TRBJ2-7 gives the whole variable domain ETGVTQSPTHLIKTRGQQVTLRCSSQSGHNTVSWYQQALGQGPQFIFQYYREEENGRGNFPPRFSGLQFPNYSSELNVNALELDDSALYLCASSSRGGSYEQYFGPGTRLTVT.

The V call is TRBV5-6, the J call TRBJ2-1; D call uncertain. This CDR3 is 14 amino acids long. Trimming pared 4 bases from V and 2 bases from J, leaving 10 bases between. Germline assignment: CDR1 SGHDT and CDR2 YYEEEE. CDR3 DNA: TGTGCCAGCAGCCGAGTTGAGCCCTACAATGAGCAGTTCTTC. Protein product: CASSRVEPYNEQFF. Full variable domain (rest looked up from reference TRBV5-6 and TRBJ2-1): DAGVTQSPTHLIKTRGQQVTLRCSPKSGHDTVSWYQQALGQGPQFIFQYYEEEERQRGNFPDRFSGHQFPNYSSELNVNALLLGDSALYLCASSRVEPYNEQFFGPGTRLTVL.

The chain employs TRBV5-1 and TRBJ1-3; tentatively, D is TRBD1 (5 bases). The germline V gene has CDR1 SGHRS and CDR2 YFSETQ. Trimming took 5 bases from V and 2 from J, leaving 14 bases between them. This CDR3 spans 15 amino acids. Here the CDR3 DNA reads TGCGCCAGCAGGCCATCCGGGGCGCCTGGAAACACCATATATTTT. This gives the protein CASRPSGAPGNTIYF. Full variable domain (remainder filled in from reference TRBV5-1 and TRBJ1-3): KAGVTQTPRYLIKTRGQQVTLSCSPISGHRSVSWYQQTPGQGLQFLFEYFSETQRNKGNFPGRFSGRQFSNSRSEMNVSTLELGDSALYLCASRPSGAPGNTIYFGEGSWLTVV.